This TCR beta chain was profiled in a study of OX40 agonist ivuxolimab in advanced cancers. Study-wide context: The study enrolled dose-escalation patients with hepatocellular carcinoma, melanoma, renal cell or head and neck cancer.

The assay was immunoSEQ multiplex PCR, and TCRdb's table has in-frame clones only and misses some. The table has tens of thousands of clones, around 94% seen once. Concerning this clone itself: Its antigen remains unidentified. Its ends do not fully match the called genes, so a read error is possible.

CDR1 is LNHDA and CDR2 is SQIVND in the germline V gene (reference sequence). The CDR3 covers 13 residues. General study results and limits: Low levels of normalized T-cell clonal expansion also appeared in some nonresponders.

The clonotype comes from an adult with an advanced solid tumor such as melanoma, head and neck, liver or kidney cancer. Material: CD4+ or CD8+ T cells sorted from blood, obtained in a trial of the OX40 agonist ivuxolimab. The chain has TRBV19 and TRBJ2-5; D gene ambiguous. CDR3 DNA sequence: TGTGCCAGTAGTATGAGACTGGGTCTGAACGGAAACTTC. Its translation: CASSMRLGLNGNF.